These T cell receptor beta chains were read from a single sample in a study of cytomegalovirus exposure and HLA in healthy donors. Profiling relied on immunoSEQ multiplex PCR, and the TCRdb table lists in-frame clones only, not all of them. This sample carries over 85,000 clones, approximately 81% of them seen once, and the ten largest clones take 12%. The specimen was PBMCs. The receptors come from a woman between 18 and 29 years old in good health and CMV-seropositive. Each CDR3 is given with its conserved first and last residue. Each record gives: D gene, V gene, J gene, clone size, CDR3 DNA, CDR3 protein. D genes are given only for firm matches. Some rows have no size entry. The others give once, few or many, or a class for an expanded clone.

TRBD2	TRBV28	TRBJ2-3	-	TGTGCCAGCAGTTCGGGACTAGCGGGGCTAGATACGCAGTATTTT	CASSSGLAGLDTQYF
-	TRBV9	TRBJ1-1	once	TGTGCCAGCAGCAAGTTCCCCGGACAGCGAAACACTGAAGCTTTCTTT	CASSKFPGQRNTEAFF
-	TRBV5-1	TRBJ1-4	-	-	CASSLGSGQGYRTNEKLFF
TRBD1	TRBV18	TRBJ1-5	-	TGTGCCAGCTCACCATCCCCAGGGGGCAGCAATCAGCCCCAGCATTTT	CASSPSPGGSNQPQHF
-	TRBV4-2	TRBJ1-3	few	TGTGCCAGCAGCCAAGAACTAATTGCAGTTGGGAGCTCTGGAAACACCATATATTTT	CASSQELIAVGSSGNTIYF
-	TRBV6-5	TRBJ2-7	-	TGTGCCAGCAGTTTACGGCCCATTTACAGGGACGAGCAGTACTTC	CASSLRPIYRDEQYF
TRBD2	TRBV9	TRBJ2-1	-	TGTGCCAGCAGCGTAGGATCGGGGGGTGCCTACAATGAGCAGTTCTTC	CASSVGSGGAYNEQFF
TRBD2	TRBV2	TRBJ2-2	-	TGTGCCAGCAGCCTACTAGCGGGGGGGAACACCGGGGAGCTGTTTTTT	CASSLLAGGNTGELFF
-	TRBV18	TRBJ2-7	-	TGTGCCAGCTCACCAGGGCCAGGAACCTACGAGCAGTACTTC	CASSPGPGTYEQYF
TRBD1	TRBV29-1	TRBJ1-1	-	TGCAGCGTTGTCCTGGCAGGGGGTCCAGGCACTGAAGCTTTCTTT	CSVVLAGGPGTEAFF
-	TRBV5-8	TRBJ1-2	-	TGTGCCAGCAGCTTCCGGCAGGCCGCTAACTATGGCTACACCTTC	CASSFRQAANYGYTF
TRBD1	TRBV15	TRBJ2-2	-	TGTGCCACCCGAATTCGACAGGGACCCGGGGAGCTGTTTTTT	CATRIRQGPGELFF
TRBD1	TRBV19	TRBJ1-2	-	TGTGCCAGTAGTATCGGACAGGTCCGGGACGGCTACACCTTC	CASSIGQVRDGYTF
TRBD2	TRBV10-3	TRBJ2-3	-	TGTGCCATCAGTGAGTCATGGACTAGCGGGGGTCCCACAGATACGCAGTATTTT	CAISESWTSGGPTDTQYF